This TCR beta chain was observed in a study of T-cell reconstitution after alpha-beta-depleted transplantation in children. CDR1 is SGHVS and CDR2 is FQNEAQ in the germline V gene. The CDR3 consists of 15 residues. V was shortened by 2 bases and J by 4 bases, with 13 bases between the two germline ends. Worth noting for this clonotype: What it binds is not known.

TCRbeta library construction was performed incorporating unique molecular identifiers. TCRdb recomputed calls from the PCR reads with MiXCR, one row per CDR3 protein. The data show a few hundred thousand distinct CDR3 sequences, roughly 27% seen once. Study results and caveats: Reportedly, alpha-beta T cells present about two months post-transplant originated from several hundred expanded clones of graft origin.

The clonotype comes from a boy under two years old with Wiskott-Aldrich syndrome, due to receive a stem cell transplant. The sample was PBMCs, taken before TCRalphabeta/CD19-depleted stem cell transplant. The chain uses TRBV7-8 and TRBJ2-3, with D perhaps TRBD2 (5 bases). The CDR3: CASSLRGSFADTQYF. CDR3 in DNA: TGTGCCAGCAGCTTACGAGGGAGCTTCGCAGATACGCAGTATTTT.